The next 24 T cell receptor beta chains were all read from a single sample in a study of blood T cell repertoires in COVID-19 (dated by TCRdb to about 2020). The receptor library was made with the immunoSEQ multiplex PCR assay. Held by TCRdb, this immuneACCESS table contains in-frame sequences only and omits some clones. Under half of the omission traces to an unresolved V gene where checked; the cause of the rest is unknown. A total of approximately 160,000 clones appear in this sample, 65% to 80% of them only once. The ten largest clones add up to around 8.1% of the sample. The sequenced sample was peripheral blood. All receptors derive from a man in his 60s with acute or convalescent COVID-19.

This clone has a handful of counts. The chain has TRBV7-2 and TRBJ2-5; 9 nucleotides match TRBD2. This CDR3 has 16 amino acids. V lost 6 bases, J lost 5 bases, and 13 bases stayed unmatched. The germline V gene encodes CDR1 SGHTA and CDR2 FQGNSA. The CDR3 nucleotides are TGTGCCAGCAGTTACAGCGGGGGGCCCACCCGGGAGACCCAGTACTTC. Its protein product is CASSYSGGPTRETQYF.

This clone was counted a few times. The CDR3: CASSQDRGGRVNTEAFF. In DNA, the CDR3 is TGTGCCAGCAGCCAAGATCGTGGGGGGAGGGTGAACACTGAAGCTTTCTTT. J is TRBJ1-1 and V is TRBV14; TRBD1 might be the D (5 bases). Germline V gene lookup returns CDR1 SGHDN and CDR2 FVKESK. The CDR3 extends over 17 amino acids. With 0 bases removed from V and 0 bases from J, the gap between germline ends came to 14 bases.

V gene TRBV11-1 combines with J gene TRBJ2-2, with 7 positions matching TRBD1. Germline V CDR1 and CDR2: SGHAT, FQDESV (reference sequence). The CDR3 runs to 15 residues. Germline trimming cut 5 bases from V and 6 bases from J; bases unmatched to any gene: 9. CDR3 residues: CASSRTGMQSGELFF. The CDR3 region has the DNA TGTGCCAGCAGCCGGACAGGAATGCAGTCCGGGGAGCTGTTTTTT.

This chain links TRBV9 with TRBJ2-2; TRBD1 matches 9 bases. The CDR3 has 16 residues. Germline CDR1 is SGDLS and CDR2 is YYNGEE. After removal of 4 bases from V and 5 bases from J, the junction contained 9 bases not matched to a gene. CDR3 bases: TGTGCCAGCAGCTCTAGGGGACAGGGTGGGACCGGGGAGCTGTTTTTT. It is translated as CASSSRGQGGTGELFF.

The CDR3 spells CASSLGGGIDEKLFF. CDR3 coding DNA: TGTGCCAGCAGCTTGGGAGGGGGCATCGATGAAAAACTGTTTTTT. The chain has TRBV5-5 and TRBJ1-4, with 7 bases fitting TRBD1. Unmatched junction bases numbered 5, after V lost 0 bases and J lost 6 bases. Germline V CDR1 and CDR2: SGHKS, YYEKEE (reference sequence). The CDR3 is 15 residues long.

CDR3 sequence reads: CASSQPTGKLFF. In DNA, the CDR3 is TGTGCCAGCAGCCAACCCACAGGGAAACTGTTTTTT. The chain links TRBV7-2 to TRBJ1-4; TRBD1 is a possible D gene (6 bases). There are 12 residues in the CDR3. The V end was cut by 5 bases, the J end by 11 bases, with 12 bases between. CDR1 is SGHTA, CDR2 FQGNSA, per germline.

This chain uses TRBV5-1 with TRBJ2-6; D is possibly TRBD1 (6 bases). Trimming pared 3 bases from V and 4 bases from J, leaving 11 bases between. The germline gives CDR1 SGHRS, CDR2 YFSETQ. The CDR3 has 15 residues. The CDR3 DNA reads TGCGCCAGCAGCTCCACAGGGTACGGGGCCAACGTCCTGACTTTC. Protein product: CASSSTGYGANVLTF.

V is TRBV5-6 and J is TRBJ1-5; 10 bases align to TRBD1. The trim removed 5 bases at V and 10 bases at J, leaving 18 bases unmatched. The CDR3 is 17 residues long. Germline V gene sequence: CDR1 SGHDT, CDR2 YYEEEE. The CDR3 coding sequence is TGTGCCAGCAGACAATTCCGGGACAGGGGCCCCCTAGATCCCCAGCATTTT. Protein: CASRQFRDRGPLDPQHF. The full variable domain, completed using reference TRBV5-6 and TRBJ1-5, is DAGVTQSPTHLIKTRGQQVTLRCSPKSGHDTVSWYQQALGQGPQFIFQYYEEEERQRGNFPDRFSGHQFPNYSSELNVNALLLGDSALYLCASRQFRDRGPLDPQHFGDGTRLSIL.

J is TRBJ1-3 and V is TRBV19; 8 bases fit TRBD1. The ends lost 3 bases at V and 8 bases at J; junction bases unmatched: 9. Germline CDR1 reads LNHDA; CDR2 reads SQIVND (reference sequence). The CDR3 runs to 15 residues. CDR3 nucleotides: TGTGCCAGTAGTATTTTCGCAGGGGGCGCGGACACCATATATTTT. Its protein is CASSIFAGGADTIYF.

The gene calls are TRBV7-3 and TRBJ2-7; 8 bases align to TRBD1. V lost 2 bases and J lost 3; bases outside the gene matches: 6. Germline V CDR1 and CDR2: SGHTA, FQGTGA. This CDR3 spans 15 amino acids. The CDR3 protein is CASSLYAGGIYEQYF. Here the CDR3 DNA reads TGTGCCAGCAGCTTATATGCAGGGGGCATCTACGAGCAGTACTTC.

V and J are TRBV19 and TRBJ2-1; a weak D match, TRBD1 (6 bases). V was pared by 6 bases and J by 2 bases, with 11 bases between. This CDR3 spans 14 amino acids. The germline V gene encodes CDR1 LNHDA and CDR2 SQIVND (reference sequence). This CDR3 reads CASRAGVAYNEQFF. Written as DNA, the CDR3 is TGTGCCAGTAGGGCAGGGGTGGCCTACAATGAGCAGTTCTTC.

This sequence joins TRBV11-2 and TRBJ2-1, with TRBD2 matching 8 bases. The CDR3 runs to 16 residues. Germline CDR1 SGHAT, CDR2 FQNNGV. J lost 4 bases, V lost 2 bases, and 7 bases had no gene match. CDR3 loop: CASSLFGGGTYNEQFF. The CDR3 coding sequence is TGTGCCAGCAGCTTATTCGGGGGGGGTACTTACAATGAGCAGTTCTTC.

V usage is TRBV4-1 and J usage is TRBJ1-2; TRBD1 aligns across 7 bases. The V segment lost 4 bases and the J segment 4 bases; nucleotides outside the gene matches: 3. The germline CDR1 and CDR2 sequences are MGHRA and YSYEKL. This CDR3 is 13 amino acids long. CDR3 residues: CASSRQGSYGYTF. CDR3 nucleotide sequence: TGCGCCAGCAGCCGACAGGGTTCCTATGGCTACACCTTC.

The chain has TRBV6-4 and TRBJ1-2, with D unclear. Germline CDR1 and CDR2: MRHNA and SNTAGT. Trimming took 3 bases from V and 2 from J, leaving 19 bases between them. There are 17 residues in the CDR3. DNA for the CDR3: TGTGCCAGCAGTGAATCGCCGACAACCCTGTCAAACTATGGCTACACCTTC. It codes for CASSESPTTLSNYGYTF.

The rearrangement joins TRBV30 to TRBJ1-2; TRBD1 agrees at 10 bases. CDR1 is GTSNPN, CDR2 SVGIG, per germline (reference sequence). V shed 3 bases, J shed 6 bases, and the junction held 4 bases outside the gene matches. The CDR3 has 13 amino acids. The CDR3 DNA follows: TGTGCCTGGAGGTGGGGGACAGGGGATGGCTACACCTTC. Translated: CAWRWGTGDGYTF.

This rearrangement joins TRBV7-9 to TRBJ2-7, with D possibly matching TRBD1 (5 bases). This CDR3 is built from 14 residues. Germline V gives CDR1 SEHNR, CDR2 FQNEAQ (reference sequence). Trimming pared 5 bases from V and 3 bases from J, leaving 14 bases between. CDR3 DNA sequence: TGTGCCAGCAGCCTCCCCACAGGTGACTACGAGCAGTACTTC. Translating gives CASSLPTGDYEQYF.

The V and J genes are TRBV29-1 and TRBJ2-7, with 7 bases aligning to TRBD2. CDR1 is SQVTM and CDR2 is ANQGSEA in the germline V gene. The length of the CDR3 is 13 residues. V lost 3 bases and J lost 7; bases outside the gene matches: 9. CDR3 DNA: TGCAGCGTTGAGCCGGGAGGCAGGAGGGAGCAGTACTTC. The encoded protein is CSVEPGGRREQYF.

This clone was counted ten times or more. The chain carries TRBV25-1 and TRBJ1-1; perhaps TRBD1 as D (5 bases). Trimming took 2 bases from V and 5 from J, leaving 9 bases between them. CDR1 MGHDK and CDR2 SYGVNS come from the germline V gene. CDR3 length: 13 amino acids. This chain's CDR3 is CASSEPGITEAFF. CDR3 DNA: TGTGCCAGCAGTGAACCAGGGATTACTGAAGCTTTCTTT.

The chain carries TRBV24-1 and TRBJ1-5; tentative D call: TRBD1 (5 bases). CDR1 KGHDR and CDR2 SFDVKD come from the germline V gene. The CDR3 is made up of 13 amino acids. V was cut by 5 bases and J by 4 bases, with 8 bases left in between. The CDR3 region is CATSVEGNQPQHF. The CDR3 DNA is TGTGCCACCAGTGTGGAGGGGAATCAGCCCCAGCATTTT.

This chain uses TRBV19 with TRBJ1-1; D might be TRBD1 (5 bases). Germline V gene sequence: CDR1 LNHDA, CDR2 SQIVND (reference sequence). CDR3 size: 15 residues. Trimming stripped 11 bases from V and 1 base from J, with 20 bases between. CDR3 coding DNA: TGTGCCTCGGGGGGAATGGGGACCACGAACACTGAAGCTTTCTTT. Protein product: CASGGMGTTNTEAFF.

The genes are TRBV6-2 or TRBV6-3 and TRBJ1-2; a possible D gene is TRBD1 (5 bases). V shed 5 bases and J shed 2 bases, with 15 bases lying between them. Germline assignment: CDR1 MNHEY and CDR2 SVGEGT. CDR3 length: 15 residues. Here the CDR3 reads CASSLPRAGNYGYTF. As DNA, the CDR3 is TGTGCCAGCAGTCTTCCCAGGGCAGGCAACTATGGCTACACCTTC.

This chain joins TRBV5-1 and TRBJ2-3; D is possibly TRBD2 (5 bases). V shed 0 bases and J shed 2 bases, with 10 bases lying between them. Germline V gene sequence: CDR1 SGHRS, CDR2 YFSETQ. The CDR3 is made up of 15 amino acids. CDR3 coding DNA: TGCGCCAGCAGCTTGGCCGGGGTCTACACAGATACGCAGTATTTT. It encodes CASSLAGVYTDTQYF.

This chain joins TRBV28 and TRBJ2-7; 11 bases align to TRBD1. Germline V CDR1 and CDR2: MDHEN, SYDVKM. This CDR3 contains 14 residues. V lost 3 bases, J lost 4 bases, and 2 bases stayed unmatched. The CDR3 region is CASSLDRGRYEQYF. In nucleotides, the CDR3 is TGTGCCAGCAGTTTGGACAGGGGGCGGTACGAGCAGTACTTC.

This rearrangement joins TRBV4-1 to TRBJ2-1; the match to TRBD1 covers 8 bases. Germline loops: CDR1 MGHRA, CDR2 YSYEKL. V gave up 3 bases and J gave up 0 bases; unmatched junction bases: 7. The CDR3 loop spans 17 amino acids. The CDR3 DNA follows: TGCGCCAGCAGCCACCGACAGGGGTCGAGCTCCTACAATGAGCAGTTCTTC. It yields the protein CASSHRQGSSSYNEQFF.